The 29 T cell receptor beta chains presented below share a single source sample, sequenced in a study of early T cells in non-severe SARS-CoV-2 infection. TCRdb re-called the 5' RACE reads with MiXCR, one entry per CDR3 protein. Of tens of thousands of distinct CDR3 sequences listed, around 12% are singletons. Input material: whole blood. The receptors shown here come from an adult who was a healthcare worker with PCR-confirmed SARS-CoV-2 infection or an uninfected control (not recorded which).

This sequence joins TRBV27 and TRBJ2-1, with 10 bases matching TRBD1. Germline CDR1 MNHEY, CDR2 SMNVEV (reference sequence). Unmatched junction bases numbered 7, after V lost 1 base and J lost 10 bases. This CDR3 contains 15 residues. The CDR3 nucleotides are TGTGCCAGCAGTTTATTGGGACAGGGGCGATGGGAGCAGTTCTTC. Translation gives CASSLLGQGRWEQFF.

This clonotype has ten or more counts. J is TRBJ1-1 and V is TRBV29-1; D uncertain. The germline V gene encodes CDR1 SQVTM and CDR2 ANQGSEA. The V end lost 3 bases, the J end lost 1 base, and 6 bases lay between the germline ends. CDR3 size: 12 residues. The CDR3 bases are TGCAGCGTTGACGAGCGGAACACTGAAGCTTTCTTT. Translation: CSVDERNTEAFF.

The genes are TRBV5-1 and TRBJ2-7; tentative D call: TRBD2 (6 bases). Trimming took off 0 bases at V and 5 bases at J, with 18 bases between the two ends. The CDR3 contains 16 residues. Germline V gene sequence: CDR1 SGHRS, CDR2 YFSETQ. The CDR3 loop is CASSLAGDFRLDEQYF. As DNA, the CDR3 is TGCGCCAGCAGCTTGGCCGGGGACTTCCGTCTGGACGAGCAGTACTTC.

This clonotype has just a few counts. The CDR3 sequence is CASSLVFGYGYTF. Here the CDR3 DNA reads TGTGCCAGCAGCTTGGTTTTTGGGTATGGCTACACCTTC. The J gene is TRBJ1-2, the V gene TRBV5-6, with no clear D. Trimming removed 0 bases from V and 5 bases from J, with 8 bases in between. Germline V gene data show CDR1 as SGHDT and CDR2 as YYEEEE. The CDR3 loop spans 13 amino acids.

This clonotype was seen ten or more times. The chain has TRBV29-1 and TRBJ2-1; D uncertain. The ends were cut back, 0 bases at V and 0 bases at J, with 12 bases in the middle. The CDR3 contains 16 residues. Germline V gene sequence: CDR1 SQVTM, CDR2 ANQGSEA. The CDR3 region is CSVEDLYSSSYNEQFF. The CDR3 DNA reads TGCAGCGTTGAAGACCTATATTCCAGCTCCTACAATGAGCAGTTCTTC.

The rearrangement uses TRBV29-1 and TRBJ1-2; TRBD1 agrees at 10 bases. The germline V gene encodes CDR1 SQVTM and CDR2 ANQGSEA. The CDR3 totals 15 residues. V shed 4 bases, J shed 3 bases, and the junction held 8 bases outside the gene matches. For the CDR3, the DNA is TGCAGCGTTGTATGGTGGACAGGGGGTGACTATGGCTACACCTTC. Translation gives CSVVWWTGGDYGYTF. The variable domain in full, with the rest retrieved from reference TRBV29-1 and TRBJ1-2, is SAVISQKPSRDICQRGTSLTIQCQVDSQVTMMFWYRQQPGQSLTLIATANQGSEATYESGFVIDKFPISRPNLTFSTLTVSNMSPEDSSIYLCSVVWWTGGDYGYTFGSGTRLTVV.

This clonotype was seen more than once but under ten times. V gene TRBV3-1 combines with J gene TRBJ2-5; TRBD1 matches 8 bases. Germline V gene data show CDR1 as LGHDT and CDR2 as YNNKEL (reference sequence). This CDR3 region has 13 residues. Trimming removed 5 bases from V and 3 bases from J; junction bases left unmatched: 2. CDR3 DNA sequence: TGTGCCAGCAGCTACAGGGGGAAAGAGACCCAGTACTTC. Its translation is CASSYRGKETQYF.

This clonotype came up many times. The chain joins TRBV5-4 to TRBJ2-2; possible D gene TRBD2, 6 bases. CDR3 length: 16 residues. Trimming cost V 3 bases and J 3 bases, with 15 bases left between them. CDR1 SGHNT and CDR2 YYREEE come from the germline V gene (reference sequence). The CDR3 DNA sequence: TGTGCCAGCAGCTCCGGGACTTTCGATTACACCGGGGAGCTGTTTTTT. It codes for CASSSGTFDYTGELFF.

This clonotype was recorded a few times. V usage is TRBV11-2 and J usage is TRBJ2-7, with D possibly being TRBD1 (6 bases). Deletions cut 6 bases from V and 1 base from J, with 10 bases between. Germline CDR1 SGHAT, CDR2 FQNNGV. The CDR3 length is 13 residues. In DNA, the CDR3 is TGTGCCAGCAGACGGACAGTTTCCTACGAGCAGTACTTC. Protein sequence: CASRRTVSYEQYF.

Only a few counts were recorded for this clonotype. The gene calls are TRBV3-1 and TRBJ2-7; no clear D gene. This CDR3 has 12 amino acids. The V gene's germline CDR1 is LGHDT and CDR2 YNNKEL (reference sequence). V gave up 4 bases and J gave up 2 bases, with 6 bases separating them. CDR3 amino acids: CASSLSTYEQYF. In nucleotides, the CDR3 is TGTGCCAGCAGCCTTAGTACCTACGAGCAGTACTTC.

This clonotype has only a few counts. The chain carries TRBV5-6 and TRBJ1-2; D might be TRBD1 (5 bases). This CDR3 has 11 residues. Germline loops: CDR1 SGHDT, CDR2 YYEEEE. Trimming left V 4 bases short and J 5 bases short, with 6 bases between. DNA of the CDR3: TGTGCCAGCAGCGGGGGATATGGCTACACCTTC. It yields the protein CASSGGYGYTF. Full variable domain (remainder filled in from reference TRBV5-6 and TRBJ1-2): DAGVTQSPTHLIKTRGQQVTLRCSPKSGHDTVSWYQQALGQGPQFIFQYYEEEERQRGNFPDRFSGHQFPNYSSELNVNALLLGDSALYLCASSGGYGYTFGSGTRLTVV.

This clonotype was recorded at least ten times. This chain connects TRBV6-6 to TRBJ1-2; the match to TRBD1 covers 9 bases. V shed 7 bases and J 6 bases; nucleotides not matched to a gene: 3. The CDR3 has 12 amino acids. Per germline, CDR1 MNHNY and CDR2 SVGAGI (reference sequence). CDR3 coding DNA: TGTGCCAGCACCGGGACAGGGCATGGCTACACCTTC. It yields the protein CASTGTGHGYTF.

The V call is TRBV3-1, the J call TRBJ1-3; no reliable D call. Germline CDR1 is LGHDT and CDR2 is YNNKEL (reference sequence). The CDR3 sequence is 14 residues long. With 4 bases removed from V and 0 bases from J, the gap between germline ends came to 7 bases. CDR3 sequence (DNA): TGTGCCAGCAGCCCCCGTGGCTCTGGAAACACCATATATTTT. Translating it yields CASSPRGSGNTIYF.

This clonotype has a handful of counts. The chain links TRBV7-9 to TRBJ2-5, with 9 bases lining up with TRBD2. Germline V gives CDR1 SEHNR, CDR2 FQNEAQ (reference sequence). CDR3 length equals 15 residues. V gave up 5 bases and J gave up 0 bases; unmatched junction bases: 4. For the CDR3, the DNA is TGTGCCAGCAGCACGGGACTAGCAGACCAAGAGACCCAGTACTTC. Translation gives CASSTGLADQETQYF.

There are a few counts of this clonotype. The gene calls are TRBV10-2 and TRBJ1-2; D gene unclear. This CDR3 has 12 amino acids. V shed 4 bases and J shed 4 bases, with 7 bases lying between them. CDR1 and CDR2 from the germline V gene are WSHSY and SAAADI. The CDR3 coding sequence is TGCGCCAGCAGTGGGAGTTCCTATGGCTACACCTTC. As protein: CASSGSSYGYTF.

This chain connects TRBV20-1 to TRBJ2-1; D is possibly TRBD2 (5 bases). This CDR3 is 14 amino acids long. V shed 1 base and J shed 12 bases, with 19 bases lying between them. Looked up from germline, CDR1 is DFQATT and CDR2 is SNEGSKA (reference sequence). The CDR3 loop is CSARGNAGGVGQFF. The CDR3 bases are TGCAGTGCTAGAGGGAATGCGGGCGGAGTCGGGCAGTTCTTC.

J is TRBJ2-2 and V is TRBV20-1, with D tentatively TRBD1 (5 bases). CDR3 length equals 15 residues. In germline, CDR1 is DFQATT, CDR2 SNEGSKA (reference sequence). V was clipped by 6 bases and J by 4 bases, with 18 bases between them. CDR3 DNA: TGCAGTGCGTCCCCTAAGGGGTTCGGCACCGGGGAGCTGTTTTTT. Its translation: CSASPKGFGTGELFF.

The gene calls are TRBV7-9 and TRBJ1-1; no definite D call. Between the trimmed V and J ends, which lost 1 base and 1 base, there was a span of 4 bases. The CDR3 totals 13 residues. Germline CDR1 reads SEHNR; CDR2 reads FQNEAQ (reference sequence). The CDR3 loop reads CASSLEKNTEAFF. In DNA form, the CDR3 reads TGTGCCAGCAGCTTAGAGAAGAACACTGAAGCTTTCTTT.

In this sample, this clonotype is medium-sized. The V call is TRBV4-1, the J call TRBJ2-7; 10 nucleotides line up with TRBD1. Germline loops: CDR1 MGHRA, CDR2 YSYEKL. V shed 4 bases, J shed 9 bases, and the junction held 15 bases outside the gene matches. CDR3 length equals 16 residues. This CDR3 is CASSPREGTGVSGQYF. DNA for the CDR3: TGCGCCAGCAGCCCCCGCGAGGGGACAGGGGTAAGCGGGCAGTACTTC.

There are a few counts of this clonotype. The chain uses TRBV10-2 and TRBJ2-2, with D perhaps TRBD1 (5 bases). V dropped 6 bases and J dropped 4 bases, with 9 bases sitting between them. This CDR3 has 13 amino acids. Germline CDR1 is WSHSY and CDR2 is SAAADI. CDR3 region: CASRGVRTGELFF. The CDR3 bases are TGCGCCAGCAGAGGGGTCCGCACCGGGGAGCTGTTTTTT.

This clonotype has just a few counts. This chain connects TRBV7-9 to TRBJ2-1, with TRBD1 as a possible D gene (5 bases). The V gene lost 7 bases and the J gene lost 6 bases, with 22 bases spanning the gap. The CDR3 sequence is 16 residues long. From germline, CDR1 is SEHNR and CDR2 FQNEAQ (reference sequence). As DNA, the CDR3 is TGTGCCAGCACCCTCGATACAGGAATCTTCGTCAATGAGCAGTTCTTC. This translates into CASTLDTGIFVNEQFF.

This clonotype was detected a few times. The V call is TRBV11-2, the J call TRBJ2-7; D might be TRBD2 (7 bases). The V end was cut by 3 bases, the J end by 2 bases, with 11 bases between. The CDR3 covers 14 residues. Per the germline V gene, CDR1 is SGHAT and CDR2 is FQNNGV. In nucleotides, the CDR3 is TGTGCCAGCAGCTTGGACGGGGGGCCCTACGAGCAGTACTTC. Amino acids: CASSLDGGPYEQYF.

A word on this clonotype: At one of its ends the junction is not consistent with the germline gene, which may arise from a read error. The V and J genes are TRBV7-9 and TRBJ1-2; D unresolved. CDR3 length equals 13 residues. Germline V gene data show CDR1 as SEHNR and CDR2 as FQNEAQ (reference sequence). The CDR3 reads CVSNDKSNYGYTF. CDR3 nucleotides: TGTGTCAGCAACGACAAATCTAACTATGGCTACACCTTC. The variable domain in full, with the rest retrieved from reference TRBV7-9 and TRBJ1-2, is DTGVSQNPRHKITKRGQNVTFRCDPISEHNRLYWYRQTLGQGPEFLTYFQNEAQLEKSRLLSDRFSAERPKGSFSTLEIQRTEQGDSAMYLCVSNDKSNYGYTFGSGTRLTVV.

The gene calls are TRBV19 and TRBJ2-1, with a weak D call TRBD1 (6 bases). Germline lookup yields CDR1 LNHDA and CDR2 SQIVND (reference sequence). The CDR3 length is 17 residues. V lost 2 bases, J lost 0 bases, and 14 bases lay in between. The CDR3 reads CASSIRQDASSYNEQFF. CDR3 nucleotide sequence: TGTGCCAGTAGTATACGACAGGACGCGAGCTCCTACAATGAGCAGTTCTTC.

The gene calls are TRBV11-2 and TRBJ2-7; no clear D. Germline CDR1 is SGHAT and CDR2 is FQNNGV. V lost 1 base, J lost 7 bases, and 8 bases lay in between. The CDR3 is 12 amino acids. CDR3 amino acids: CASSLVSGEQYF. Written as DNA, the CDR3 is TGTGCCAGCAGCTTAGTGTCCGGTGAGCAGTACTTC. Based on the CDR3 plus reference TRBV11-2 and TRBJ2-7, the full variable domain is EAGVAQSPRYKIIEKRQSVAFWCNPISGHATLYWYQQILGQGPKLLIQFQNNGVVDDSQLPKDRFSAERLKGVDSTLKIQPAKLEDSAVYLCASSLVSGEQYFGPGTRLTVT.

This clonotype showed up many times. This chain connects TRBV6-1 to TRBJ1-1; no clear D. Germline-derived CDR1 and CDR2 are MNHNS and SASEGT. V was cut by 6 bases and J by 0 bases, with 8 bases left in between. This CDR3 contains 13 residues. The CDR3: CASRNGMNTEAFF. CDR3 sequence (DNA): TGTGCCAGCAGGAACGGGATGAACACTGAAGCTTTCTTT.

This clonotype was seen ten or more times. The chain joins TRBV20-1 to TRBJ2-7, with 9 bases identical to TRBD1. The V segment lost 3 bases and the J segment 5 bases; nucleotides outside the gene matches: 8. Germline CDR1 is DFQATT and CDR2 is SNEGSKA (reference sequence). The CDR3 totals 14 residues. The CDR3 loop reads CSAREGTGLDEQYF. The CDR3 bases are TGCAGTGCTAGGGAAGGGACAGGGCTGGACGAGCAGTACTTC.

The V gene is TRBV4-1, the J gene TRBJ2-2; D gene unclear. The CDR3 has 14 residues. Germline V CDR1 and CDR2: MGHRA, YSYEKL. V lost 1 base and J lost 6, with 9 bases in between. CDR3 in DNA: TGCGCCAGCAGCCAAGTGACGGGCCCCGGGGAGCTGTTTTTT. Its translation: CASSQVTGPGELFF.

This clonotype was found a few times. This chain joins TRBV29-1 and TRBJ2-1, with D uncertain. This CDR3 region has 12 residues. Germline loops: CDR1 SQVTM, CDR2 ANQGSEA. V dropped 4 bases and J dropped 4 bases, with 8 bases sitting between them. The CDR3 spells CSVAMGYNEQFF. In nucleotides, the CDR3 is TGCAGCGTTGCTATGGGGTACAATGAGCAGTTCTTC.